This T cell receptor beta chain was retrieved from a study of graft-versus-host responses after intestinal transplantation. As for the study in general: Multivisceral, liver-intestinal, or isolated intestinal transplants were performed in recipients.

The repertoire was sequenced with immunoSEQ multiplex PCR; TCRdb's copy has only in-frame clones and lacks some. This sample has 43,000 or so clones, with about 95% found just once. Source: PBMCs, taken roughly 51 weeks after intestinal transplant. The source of this sequence is a human patient who received an intestinal transplant, so some T cells may come from the graft donor.

The CDR3 is CASSRVDNSPLHF. DNA of the CDR3: TGTGCCAGCAGTAGGGTCGATAATTCACCCCTCCACTTT. V and J are TRBV6-5 and TRBJ1-6; D ambiguous. The CDR3 sequence is 13 residues long. Germline V lookup: CDR1 MNHEY, CDR2 SVGAGI. Trimming removed 5 bases from V and 5 bases from J, with 7 bases in between.